This entry lists 22 T cell receptor beta chains sequenced from one sample in a study of blood T cell repertoires in COVID-19. The method was immunoSEQ multiplex PCR; TCRdb's version includes in-frame clones alone and lacks a portion of them. This sample has 350,000 or so clones; more than 70% occur once, and the top ten carry 10%. Sequenced material: peripheral blood. All receptors derive from a woman in her thirties with COVID-19, enrolled during active disease.

This clone was picked up one time. CDR3 nucleotide sequence: TGTGCCAGCAGTCCGCAGGGCCATCAGCCCCAGCATTTT. This sequence encodes CASSPQGHQPQHF. This chain connects TRBV28 to TRBJ1-5, with D possibly being TRBD1 (5 bases). There are 13 residues in the CDR3. The V end was cut by 5 bases, the J end by 5 bases, with 10 bases between. In germline, CDR1 is MDHEN, CDR2 SYDVKM.

This clone has only a few counts. A much larger clone differs from this one at a single base, so this may be a read error. Other DNA sequences of this sample code for an identical CDR3. The chain carries TRBV2 and TRBJ1-1; 9 nucleotides line up with TRBD1. CDR3 length equals 13 residues. Germline CDR1 is SNHLY and CDR2 is FYNNEI. With 6 bases clipped from V and 1 base from J, the junction kept 0 bases outside the gene matches. In DNA, the CDR3 is TGTGCCAGCAGGGACAGGGGGAACACTGAAGCTTTCTTT. Protein: CASRDRGNTEAFF.

This chain connects TRBV5-1 to TRBJ1-2, with a tentative D call TRBD1 (5 bases). This CDR3 contains 12 residues. Germline values: CDR1 SGHRS, CDR2 YFSETQ. The V end lost 5 bases, the J end lost 3 bases, and 8 bases lay between the germline ends. The CDR3 DNA is TGCGCCAGCAGGACGGGGGACTATGGCTACACCTTC. Encoded protein: CASRTGDYGYTF.

CDR3 sequence reads: CASSPKKQGAWDIQYF. The CDR3 DNA reads as TGCGCCAGCAGCCCGAAGAAACAGGGGGCGTGGGACATTCAGTACTTC. The genes are TRBV5-1 and TRBJ2-4; 9 bases are shared with TRBD1. Looked up from germline, CDR1 is SGHRS and CDR2 is YFSETQ. V was clipped by 4 bases and J by 8 bases; unmatched bases: 13. This CDR3 has 16 residues. Complete variable domain (other parts from reference TRBV5-1 and TRBJ2-4): KAGVTQTPRYLIKTRGQQVTLSCSPISGHRSVSWYQQTPGQGLQFLFEYFSETQRNKGNFPGRFSGRQFSNSRSEMNVSTLELGDSALYLCASSPKKQGAWDIQYFGAGTRLSVL.

The gene calls are TRBV7-2 and TRBJ2-1; 7 bases fit TRBD2. CDR1 and CDR2 (germline): SGHTA, FQGNSA. After removal of 7 bases from V and 8 bases from J, the junction contained 14 bases not matched to a gene. CDR3 size: 15 residues. CDR3 nucleotide sequence: TGTGCCAGCAACCCTAGCGGAGGGTTTATGGATGAGCAGTTCTTC. It translates to CASNPSGGFMDEQFF.

The chain couples TRBV28 to TRBJ1-1; D may be TRBD1 (5 bases). This CDR3 has 11 amino acids. The germline V gene encodes CDR1 MDHEN and CDR2 SYDVKM. V was clipped by 8 bases and J by 5 bases, with 9 bases between them. This CDR3 is CASGAVTEAFF. The CDR3 DNA sequence: TGTGCCAGCGGGGCCGTGACTGAAGCTTTCTTT.

J is TRBJ2-2 and V is TRBV5-1; tentative D call: TRBD2 (6 bases). V gave up 0 bases and J gave up 6 bases, with 15 bases separating them. The CDR3 totals 16 residues. CDR1 and CDR2 from the germline V gene are SGHRS and YFSETQ. This chain's CDR3 is CASSLEASVKAGELFF. The CDR3 coding sequence is TGCGCCAGCAGCTTGGAGGCTAGCGTTAAGGCCGGGGAGCTGTTTTTT.

V is TRBV28 and J is TRBJ2-5; tentatively, D is TRBD1 (6 bases). The CDR3 covers 14 residues. Trimming cost V 4 bases and J 5 bases, with 14 bases left between them. Looked up from germline, CDR1 is MDHEN and CDR2 is SYDVKM. The CDR3: CASSSGQGPETQYF. The CDR3 coding sequence is TGTGCCAGCAGTTCCGGCCAGGGGCCGGAGACCCAGTACTTC.

This clone appeared a single time. The CDR3, as DNA: TGTGCCACCAGCAGAGGTTTAGCGGACTACTACGAGCAGTACTTC. Translating it yields CATSRGLADYYEQYF. This sequence joins TRBV15 and TRBJ2-7, with TRBD2 as a possible D gene (6 bases). Germline values: CDR1 LNHNV, CDR2 YYDKDF (reference sequence). V was trimmed by 1 base and J by 3 bases, leaving 13 bases between them. The CDR3 is 15 residues long.

Turning to this clone: An end of the junction differs from the germline gene, which may be a read error. This CDR3 is CAITEDRRAGELFF. The CDR3 coding sequence is TGTGCCATCACTGAGGACAGGCGCGCCGGGGAGCTGTTTTTT. The chain links TRBV10-3 to TRBJ2-2, with 7 positions matching TRBD1. This CDR3 spans 14 amino acids. Germline CDR1 ENHRY, CDR2 SYGVKD.

The V and J genes are TRBV9 and TRBJ2-1; 9 bases fit TRBD2. Germline assignment: CDR1 SGDLS and CDR2 YYNGEE. Unmatched junction bases numbered 9, after V lost 0 bases and J lost 5 bases. CDR3 size: 17 residues. CDR3 nucleotide sequence: TGTGCCAGCAGCGTAGAGGCGGGAGGGCCGTCCCACAATGAGCAGTTCTTC. Its translation is CASSVEAGGPSHNEQFF.

The CDR3 coding sequence is TGTGCCATCAGGCCCGGGACAGGGACGAAAGATACGCAGTATTTT. This translates into CAIRPGTGTKDTQYF. The rearrangement uses TRBV10-3 and TRBJ2-3; 9 nucleotides line up with TRBD1. The trim removed 6 bases at V and 5 bases at J, leaving 9 bases unmatched. There are 15 residues in the CDR3. In germline, CDR1 is ENHRY, CDR2 SYGVKD.

V usage is TRBV5-1 and J usage is TRBJ1-4; no definite D call. In germline, CDR1 is SGHRS, CDR2 YFSETQ. This CDR3 comprises 13 residues. Between the trimmed V and J ends, which lost 1 base and 6 bases, there was a span of 7 bases. The chain's CDR3 is CASSLSGYEKLFF. CDR3 bases: TGCGCCAGCAGCTTGAGCGGGTATGAAAAACTGTTTTTT.

The chain couples TRBV7-9 to TRBJ2-2; D not certain. Trimming shortened V by 5 bases and J by 1 base, and 8 bases separated the two germline ends. The CDR3 extends over 14 amino acids. Germline loops: CDR1 SEHNR, CDR2 FQNEAQ (reference sequence). The CDR3 DNA follows: TGTGCCAGCAGCCCTAGACTGAACACCGGGGAGCTGTTTTTT. Translating gives CASSPRLNTGELFF.

This chain joins TRBV11-2 and TRBJ1-4; D call uncertain. There are 14 residues in the CDR3. The germline V and J ends were trimmed by 8 bases and 0 bases, with 10 bases remaining between them. CDR1 and CDR2 (germline): SGHAT, FQNNGV. The CDR3 DNA reads TGTGCCAGCGGCCCCTCAACAACTAATGAAAAACTGTTTTTT. It specifies CASGPSTTNEKLFF.

This clone was counted between two and nine times. V usage is TRBV4-2 and J usage is TRBJ1-3; D might be TRBD1 (5 bases). This CDR3 has 15 amino acids. Trimming shortened V by 3 bases and J by 0 bases, and 9 bases separated the two germline ends. Per germline, CDR1 LGHNA and CDR2 YNFKEQ. CDR3 in DNA: TGTGCCAGCAGCCAGGGGCAGCCCTCTGGAAACACCATATATTTT. It encodes CASSQGQPSGNTIYF.

The rearrangement links TRBV15 to TRBJ1-4, with D perhaps matching TRBD1 (5 bases). Trimming removed 0 bases at V and 8 bases at J, with 16 bases between. CDR3 length equals 16 residues. The germline V gene encodes CDR1 LNHNV and CDR2 YYDKDF (reference sequence). The CDR3 sequence is CATSRDPKGSGEKLFF. The CDR3 nucleotides read TGTGCCACCAGCAGAGATCCGAAGGGGTCGGGCGAAAAACTGTTTTTT.

The J gene is TRBJ2-1, the V gene TRBV24-1; perhaps TRBD2 as D (7 bases). Germline CDR1 is KGHDR and CDR2 is SFDVKD. The CDR3 is made up of 15 amino acids. The V and J ends lost 5 bases and 3 bases respectively, with 13 bases between them. The CDR3 region is CATSARGANYNEQFF. In DNA form, the CDR3 reads TGTGCCACCAGTGCTCGGGGGGCCAACTACAATGAGCAGTTCTTC.

The chain recombines TRBV29-1 with TRBJ2-7, with no clear D. The germline gives CDR1 SQVTM, CDR2 ANQGSEA. V lost 6 bases and J lost 3, with 15 bases in between. This CDR3 has 13 residues. The CDR3 DNA reads TGCAGCGTCGCGGTCAAGGCGTACTACGAGCAGTACTTC. Protein sequence: CSVAVKAYYEQYF.

The chain carries TRBV5-1 and TRBJ1-4, with D tentatively TRBD1 (5 bases). The CDR3 consists of 14 residues. V lost 4 bases to trimming and J lost 0 bases, with 7 bases between them. Germline loops: CDR1 SGHRS, CDR2 YFSETQ. The CDR3, as DNA: TGCGCCAGCAGCCCCAGGGCAACTAATGAAAAACTGTTTTTT. Amino acids: CASSPRATNEKLFF.

The chain uses TRBV21-1 and TRBJ2-7; the table's D call TRBD1 went unverified against the DNA. TRBV21-1 is designated a pseudogene. This CDR3 is built from 16 residues. CDR3 region: CASSDTGVPLSYEQYF. The CDR3 DNA is TGTGCCAGCAGCGATACAGGCGTTCCGCTATCCTACGAGCAGTACTTC.

This chain uses TRBV30 with TRBJ1-1; no clear D gene. CDR3 size: 13 residues. Germline V CDR1 and CDR2: GTSNPN, SVGIG (reference sequence). V lost 1 base to trimming and J lost 1 base, with 7 bases between them. The CDR3 DNA reads TGTGCCTGGAGTGAGCAAACGAACACTGAAGCTTTCTTT. It specifies CAWSEQTNTEAFF.